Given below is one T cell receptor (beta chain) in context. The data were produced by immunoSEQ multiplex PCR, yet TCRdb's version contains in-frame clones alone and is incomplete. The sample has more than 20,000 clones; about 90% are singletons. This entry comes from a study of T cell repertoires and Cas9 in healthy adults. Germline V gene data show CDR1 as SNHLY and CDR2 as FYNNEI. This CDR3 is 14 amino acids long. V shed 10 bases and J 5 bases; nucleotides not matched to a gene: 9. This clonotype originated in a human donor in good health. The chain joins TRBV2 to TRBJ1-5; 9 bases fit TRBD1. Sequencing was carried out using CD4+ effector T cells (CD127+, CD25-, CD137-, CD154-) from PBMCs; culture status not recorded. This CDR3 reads CAISGTGNYQPQHF. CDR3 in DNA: TGTGCCATTTCCGGGACAGGGAATTATCAGCCCCAGCATTTT.